The entry that follows covers one TCR beta chain sequence. This record comes from a study of blood T cell repertoires in COVID-19. Study information: Sample material is recorded as cDNA or gDNA derived from T cells, B-cell-depleted T cells, or PBMCs.

In the original workflow: Amplification of reference gene primers provided the estimated nucleated cell counts. Only in-frame clones appear in the TCRdb table, and some are missing; sequencing was by immunoSEQ multiplex PCR. V, J and clone size derive from that table, while D and trimming were established from the DNA sequence. The data show about 160,000 clones, 82% seen once. Cohort assignment relied on participant-reported clinical history. Recovery among Cohort 3 donors was established by two negative PCRs, clearance, or symptom resolution. The CDR3 is 16 amino acids. Germline CDR1 and CDR2: SGDLS and YYNGEE. V trimming: 5 bases; J trimming: 12 bases; junction bases outside the gene matches: 13.

The gene calls are TRBV9 and TRBJ2-1, with 14 bases fitting TRBD2. Specimen: PBMCs or T cells enriched from blood (not recorded which). This TCR was sampled from a man between 60 and 75 years old who had recovered from COVID-19. The CDR3, as DNA: TGTGCCAGCAGTGAAAGAGGACAGGGACTAGCGGGAGTGCAGTTCTTC. Residues: CASSERGQGLAGVQFF.